This T cell receptor beta chain was sequenced in a study of CD8+ T cells in alopecia areata. Study as a whole: The duration of tofacitinib was 6 to 18 months, with 6 months off drug afterward. Study outcomes and limitations: In lesional scalp, particularly from alopecia totalis/universalis, clonality was higher than in normal scalp.

Comment on this clone: Its target is unknown.

Extracted RNA was reverse transcribed, and the resulting cDNA served as sequencing template. Profiling relied on immunoSEQ multiplex PCR, and the TCRdb table lists in-frame clones only, not all of them. Altogether 200,000 to 250,000 clones are present, around 65% being singletons, with the ten largest covering 1% to 1.5%. Germline V lookup: CDR1 MRHNA, CDR2 SNTAGT. The ends were cut back, 6 bases at V and 1 base at J, with 9 bases in the middle. This CDR3 comprises 13 residues. Sample treatment: oral pan-JAK inhibitor, 5-10 mg twice daily. The sequence was obtained from a human donor with alopecia areata. V and J are TRBV6-4 and TRBJ1-1; the D is unclear. This sample comprised CD4+ T cells sorted from blood, obtained around week 42, from a patient treated with tofacitinib. CDR3 sequence (DNA): TGTGCCAGCAGGGATAAGTCGAACACTGAAGCTTTCTTT. This translates into CASRDKSNTEAFF.